The sequence of this TCR beta chain was determined in a study of blood T cell repertoires in COVID-19 (dated by TCRdb to about 2020). Broadly, across the study: Samples from collaborators originated in the United States, Italy and Spain and spanned both the acute and convalescent phases of COVID-19. The prospective study material was composed of cDNA or gDNA derived from T cells, B-cell-depleted T cells, or PBMCs. Deeply sampled blood TCRbeta repertoires from subjects exposed to, actively infected with, or recovered from COVID-19 were included in the dataset. The repertoires were released in a freely available public database meant as a resource for research on the immune response to SARS-CoV-2. The samples were drawn from the first 160 participants of the ongoing ImmuneRACE study and from about 1,200 subjects provided by 6 global collaborators. The sample metadata nearly always contained a de-identified subject ID, COVID-19 status, age in years and sex. Where HLA class I and class II types were available, the types were taken from metadata supplied by the sample provider, not from assay-based typing. Beyond this particular receptor, the publication reports: The amount of clinical and demographic metadata varied by source and participant and was provided uncurated.

TCRbeta CDR3 regions were amplified from genomic DNA by means of the immunoSEQ Assay, a bias-controlled multiplex PCR. In the original analysis: The number of nucleated cells in each sample was estimated by amplification of reference gene primers within the assay. To quantify the absolute abundance of each unique TCRbeta CDR3 rearrangement, sequence reads were collapsed and filtered. For each sample, productive Simpson clonality was calculated by taking the square root of Simpson's diversity index across productive rearrangements. TCRdb took over this immuneACCESS table, retaining in-frame rearrangements with V and J assigned. Such tables are incomplete; in checked studies, under half of the missing clones stem from an unresolved V gene, and the remainder is unexplained. Clonal size and the V and J genes are those of that table, whereas D and trimming came from the DNA. For this sample the table gives a few hundred thousand clones, of which more than 70% were detected only once. About 3% of the sample is in the top ten clones.

In Seattle, one collaborating source enrolled patients while the infection was active and tracked those patients longitudinally over the course of disease. The collaborating institutions used their own protocols to collect whole blood in K2EDTA tubes. For TCRbeta analysis, collaborator samples were shipped as frozen whole blood, as isolated PBMCs, or as DNA extracted from either sample type. Notes on this clone: Its cognate antigen has yet to be identified. The record has no base qualities; no much larger clone is one base away.

CDR1 and CDR2 are read off the germline V gene (reference sequence) as LNHDA and SQIVND. CDR3 length: 15 amino acids, cysteine to phenylalanine. Here the CDR3 DNA is all that survives: 45 bases in frame from base 1. Germline trimming: 4 bases from V, 4 bases from J; junction bases outside gene matches: 9. Sequencing was performed on peripheral blood. The receptor's source is a woman between 25 and 40 years old with COVID-19, enrolled during active disease. Rearrangement joined TRBV19 to TRBJ2-5, with 7 bases aligning to TRBD2. CDR3 sequence: CASSKSGQRGETQYF. The DNA sequence reads TGTGCCAGTAGTAAGTCTGGTCAGCGGGGAGAGACCCAGTACTTC.